This T cell receptor (beta chain) comes out of a study of T-cell memory formation after mild COVID-19. Trimming took 0 bases from V and 0 from J, leaving 14 bases between them. CDR3 size: 17 residues. Germline V lookup: CDR1 SGHNT, CDR2 YYREEE (reference sequence). As for this clonotype: Its antigen is not identified.

Libraries for TCRalpha and TCRbeta carried sample barcodes and unique molecular identifiers via 5'RACE. Using its own MiXCR run on the 5' RACE reads, TCRdb lists one record per CDR3 protein. The data show approximately 52,000 distinct CDR3 sequences, roughly 9% seen once. Study observations and caveats: Some responding clones appeared in pre-infection memory, suggesting cross-reactive memory joined. Clones contracting over day 15 to 85 were CD4/CD8 balanced, with later expanders leaning CD4+.

The receptor's source is an adult woman who had mild COVID-19 (a few samples of this study predate the infection). Cell type and time point are not known. Sequenced sample: PBMCs or a T cell subset sorted from them (not recorded which). The chain is built from TRBV5-4 and TRBJ2-3, with D tentatively TRBD2 (6 bases). CDR3 DNA sequence: TGTGCCAGCAGCTTGGTTGTTAGCGGAACTAGCACAGATACGCAGTATTTT. Its protein product is CASSLVVSGTSTDTQYF.